The 9 T cell receptor beta chains below come from one sample, sequenced in a study of shared clonotypes between healthy human individuals. Here immunoSEQ multiplex PCR was the method, and the copy in TCRdb shows in-frame clones only, minus some. Seen here are about 2.5 million clones, around 90% observed once, and the top ten hold around 0.38%. Sequenced material: naive CD4+ T cells from PBMCs. Subset given: CD45RA+ positively selected. The receptors were sampled from a man aged 18 to 29 in good health. Some clones in this sample may be carry-over from other donors' samples.

The J gene is TRBJ2-2, the V gene TRBV11-3, with 8 bases lining up with TRBD2. The CDR3 is made up of 16 amino acids. The ends lost 4 bases at V and 3 bases at J; junction bases unmatched: 7. Germline V gene sequence: CDR1 SGHNT, CDR2 YENEEA. CDR3 amino acids: CASSYPGAGDTGELFF. Written as DNA, the CDR3 is TGTGCCAGCAGCTACCCTGGAGCGGGAGACACCGGGGAGCTGTTTTTT.

A word on this clone: Other DNA sequences of this sample code for an identical CDR3. This chain joins TRBV5-4 and TRBJ2-3, with D possibly matching TRBD1 (5 bases). In germline, CDR1 is SGHNT, CDR2 YYREEE (reference sequence). Trimming left V 4 bases short and J 4 bases short, with 13 bases between. This CDR3 comprises 14 residues. DNA of the CDR3: TGTGCCAGCAGCCTGGGGCAAGGGGCAGATACGCAGTATTTT. It codes for CASSLGQGADTQYF.

The J gene is TRBJ2-7, the V gene TRBV12-5, with 7 bases that match TRBD2. Germline CDR1 reads LGHNT; CDR2 reads FRNRAP. The trim removed 5 bases at V and 7 bases at J, leaving 17 bases unmatched. This CDR3 is 16 amino acids long. The CDR3 loop reads CASGEALAGVVREQYF. CDR3 in DNA: TGTGCTAGTGGTGAGGCTCTCGCGGGAGTGGTGCGGGAGCAGTACTTC. The full variable domain, its missing parts supplied by reference TRBV12-5 and TRBJ2-7, is DARVTQTPRHKVTEMGQEVTMRCQPILGHNTVFWYRQTMMQGLELLAYFRNRAPLDDSGMPKDRFSAEMPDATLATLKIQPSEPRDSAVYFCASGEALAGVVREQYFGPGTRLTVT.

The chain has TRBV19 and TRBJ2-3; no reliable D call. Germline values: CDR1 LNHDA, CDR2 SQIVND (reference sequence). Trimming removed 3 bases from V and 1 base from J, with 11 bases in between. There are 15 residues in the CDR3. The CDR3 DNA reads as TGTGCCAGTAGTATCTACGGCGGTCGCACAGATACGCAGTATTTT. Encoded protein: CASSIYGGRTDTQYF.

The chain employs TRBV19 and TRBJ2-1, with unresolved D. The CDR3 has 14 residues. The germline V gene encodes CDR1 LNHDA and CDR2 SQIVND (reference sequence). Deletions cut 7 bases from V and 1 base from J, with 11 bases between. This chain's CDR3 is CASTPAWSYNEQFF. In DNA, the CDR3 is TGTGCCAGTACCCCCGCTTGGTCCTACAATGAGCAGTTCTTC. Supplemented by reference TRBV19 and TRBJ2-1, the full variable domain reads DGGITQSPKYLFRKEGQNVTLSCEQNLNHDAMYWYRQDPGQGLRLIYYSQIVNDFQKGDIAEGYSVSREKKESFPLTVTSAQKNPTAFYLCASTPAWSYNEQFFGPGTRLTVL.

As concerns this clone: In the same sample, other DNA sequences code for this CDR3. The chain joins TRBV5-1 to TRBJ1-1; D remains ambiguous. Germline V CDR1 and CDR2: SGHRS, YFSETQ. Trimming stripped 0 bases from V and 1 base from J, with 7 bases between. The CDR3 totals 14 residues. The CDR3 loop is CASSLGGENTEAFF. The CDR3 coding sequence is TGCGCCAGCAGCTTGGGCGGGGAGAACACTGAAGCTTTCTTT.

This rearrangement joins TRBV11-3 to TRBJ2-5, with a possible D match to TRBD1 (6 bases). This CDR3 contains 13 residues. Trimming cost V 8 bases and J 5 bases, with 15 bases left between them. Germline CDR1 SGHNT, CDR2 YENEEA. For the CDR3, the DNA is TGTGCCAGCCTCGACAGGCAGGGGGAGACCCAGTACTTC. It yields the protein CASLDRQGETQYF.

This chain joins TRBV18 and TRBJ1-1; 7 bases are shared with TRBD1. This CDR3 comprises 14 residues. CDR1 and CDR2 from the germline V gene are KGHSH and LQKENI. V lost 3 bases, J lost 7 bases, and 8 bases stayed unmatched. The DNA of the CDR3 is TGTGCCAGCTCACCGACAGGGTGGGAGAGTGAAGCTTTCTTT. Residues: CASSPTGWESEAFF. Combining the CDR3 with reference TRBV18 and TRBJ1-1 gives the whole variable domain NAGVMQNPRHLVRRRGQEARLRCSPMKGHSHVYWYRQLPEEGLKFMVYLQKENIIDESGMPKERFSAEFPKEGPSILRIQQVVRGDSAAYFCASSPTGWESEAFFGQGTRLTVV.

This chain joins TRBV5-1 and TRBJ1-1; D ambiguous. The CDR3 is 14 amino acids. V was clipped by 4 bases and J by 5 bases, with 15 bases between them. Germline values: CDR1 SGHRS, CDR2 YFSETQ. CDR3 in DNA: TGCGCCAGCAGCCCCGGTCTTTTTATGACTGAAGCTTTCTTT. Encoded protein: CASSPGLFMTEAFF.